These 14 T cell receptor beta chains came from one sample sequenced in a study of blood T cell repertoires in COVID-19. The assay was immunoSEQ multiplex PCR, and TCRdb's table has in-frame clones only and misses some. The sample consists of 250,000 to 350,000 clones, around 87% of them appearing once. Specimen: PBMCs or T cells enriched from blood (not recorded which). These receptor sequences come from a woman under 30 with acute COVID-19.

This chain joins TRBV5-8 and TRBJ1-2, with D maybe TRBD1 (5 bases). From germline, CDR1 is SGHTS and CDR2 YDEGEE. Trimming removed 0 bases from V and 6 bases from J, with 15 bases in between. CDR3 length: 15 residues. CDR3 DNA sequence: TGTGCCAGCAGCTTGGCCGGGGGAGCCAGGGATGGCTACACCTTC. This encodes CASSLAGGARDGYTF. The full variable domain, rest sourced from reference TRBV5-8 and TRBJ1-2, is EAGVTQSPTHLIKTRGQQATLRCSPISGHTSVYWYQQALGLGLQFLLWYDEGEERNRGNFPPRFSGRQFPNYSSELNVNALELEDSALYLCASSLAGGARDGYTFGSGTRLTVV.

This chain connects TRBV5-1 to TRBJ1-6, with 9 bases that match TRBD1. Losses at the gene ends were 3 bases for V and 5 bases for J; bases not matched to a gene: 6. Per the germline V gene, CDR1 is SGHRS and CDR2 is YFSETQ. The CDR3 spans 16 residues. Written as DNA, the CDR3 is TGCGCCAGCAGCTGGGGACAGGGACGGAATAATTCACCCCTCCACTTT. It specifies CASSWGQGRNNSPLHF.

V is TRBV5-4 and J is TRBJ2-1; TRBD2 matches at 8 bases. The CDR3 has 16 amino acids. The V gene's germline CDR1 is SGHNT and CDR2 YYREEE (reference sequence). The junction had 9 bases not matched to a gene; V was cut back by 1 base and J by 6 bases. CDR3 protein: CASSLRGGRTFNEQFF. The CDR3 nucleotides are TGTGCCAGCAGCTTGCGGGGCGGGAGGACCTTCAATGAGCAGTTCTTC.

The rearrangement uses TRBV27 and TRBJ1-5; D gene uncertain. Germline values: CDR1 MNHEY, CDR2 SMNVEV (reference sequence). Trimming stripped 1 base from V and 0 bases from J, with 7 bases between. The CDR3 contains 15 residues. The CDR3 region has the DNA TGTGCCAGCAGTTTATATTCCCTTAGCAATCAGCCCCAGCATTTT. This sequence encodes CASSLYSLSNQPQHF.

The rearrangement uses TRBV18 and TRBJ2-7; tentative D call: TRBD1 (6 bases). The CDR3 contains 14 residues. The germline CDR1 and CDR2 sequences are KGHSH and LQKENI. V was clipped by 2 bases and J by 7 bases, with 15 bases between them. The CDR3 bases are TGTGCCAGCTCACCAACCCACAGGGTGGGGGAGCAGTACTTC. As protein: CASSPTHRVGEQYF.

The rearrangement joins TRBV11-3 to TRBJ2-7; a weak D match, TRBD2 (5 bases). Germline-derived CDR1 and CDR2 are SGHNT and YENEEA. The CDR3 has 15 amino acids. V was clipped by 5 bases and J by 4 bases, with 18 bases between them. CDR3 amino acids: CASSPVEGGRYEQYF. DNA of the CDR3: TGTGCCAGCAGCCCCGTCGAGGGTGGAAGATACGAGCAGTACTTC.

The gene calls are TRBV5-1 and TRBJ2-3; TRBD2 matches 10 bases. Germline-derived CDR1 and CDR2 are SGHRS and YFSETQ. V trimming: 1 base; J trimming: 3 bases; junction bases outside the gene matches: 5. CDR3 length: 16 residues. The CDR3 reads CASSLQPAGGTDTQYF. CDR3 nucleotides: TGCGCCAGCAGCTTGCAGCCAGCGGGAGGGACAGATACGCAGTATTTT.

The CDR3 loop is CASSLAWTGGNTIYF. CDR3 bases: TGTGCCAGCAGCCTCGCCTGGACAGGGGGAAACACCATATATTTT. The rearrangement links TRBV11-3 to TRBJ1-3, with TRBD1 identical over 8 bases. The CDR3 runs to 15 residues. The junction had 7 bases not matched to a gene; V was cut back by 5 bases and J by 4 bases. Germline loops: CDR1 SGHNT, CDR2 YENEEA.

This clone was recorded once. V gene TRBV4-2 combines with J gene TRBJ2-7; TRBD2 matches 9 bases. The V gene end was trimmed by 1 base and the J gene end by 0 bases; junction bases not matched to a gene: 7. The germline V gene has CDR1 LGHNA and CDR2 YNFKEQ. The CDR3 contains 17 residues. CDR3 loop: CASSQALGLASSYEQYF. The CDR3 region has the DNA TGTGCCAGCAGCCAAGCTTTAGGACTAGCGAGCTCCTACGAGCAGTACTTC.

J is TRBJ2-1 and V is TRBV11-3, with 8 bases identical to TRBD2. Looked up from germline, CDR1 is SGHNT and CDR2 is YENEEA. Trimming took 6 bases from V and 0 from J; bases not matched to a gene: 13. The CDR3 spans 18 residues. The CDR3 nucleotides are TGTGCCAGCAGATCACGCGGGAGGCCATTAAGCTCCTACAATGAGCAGTTCTTC. Amino acids: CASRSRGRPLSSYNEQFF.

This sequence joins TRBV27 and TRBJ2-2, with D uncertain. The CDR3 covers 11 residues. The germline gives CDR1 MNHEY, CDR2 SMNVEV (reference sequence). Trimming removed 4 bases at V and 6 bases at J, with 3 bases between. The CDR3 loop reads CASSSAGELFF. CDR3 DNA: TGTGCCAGCAGTTCGGCCGGGGAGCTGTTTTTT.

The V and J genes are TRBV18 and TRBJ2-3; 12 bases match TRBD2. V lost 3 bases and J lost 1; bases outside the gene matches: 2. Per the germline V gene, CDR1 is KGHSH and CDR2 is LQKENI. This CDR3 has 16 residues. The CDR3 protein is CASSPPSGRGTDTQYF. Here the CDR3 DNA reads TGTGCCAGCTCACCCCCTAGCGGGAGGGGCACAGATACGCAGTATTTT.

V is TRBV18 and J is TRBJ1-2, with TRBD1 as a possible D gene (5 bases). Germline CDR1 KGHSH, CDR2 LQKENI. Trimming removed 0 bases from V and 8 bases from J, with 19 bases in between. The CDR3 is made up of 16 amino acids. This chain's CDR3 is CASSPPGEGPARGYTF. The CDR3 bases are TGTGCCAGCTCACCACCGGGGGAGGGCCCCGCTCGCGGCTACACCTTC.

V and J are TRBV19 and TRBJ1-1; D might be TRBD1 (5 bases). The CDR3 length is 16 residues. Per germline, CDR1 LNHDA and CDR2 SQIVND (reference sequence). The V gene lost 5 bases and the J gene lost 4 bases, with 20 bases spanning the gap. Here the CDR3 reads CASSPAGWGGGTEAFF. CDR3 coding DNA: TGTGCCAGTAGTCCCGCCGGGTGGGGGGGAGGCACTGAAGCTTTCTTT.